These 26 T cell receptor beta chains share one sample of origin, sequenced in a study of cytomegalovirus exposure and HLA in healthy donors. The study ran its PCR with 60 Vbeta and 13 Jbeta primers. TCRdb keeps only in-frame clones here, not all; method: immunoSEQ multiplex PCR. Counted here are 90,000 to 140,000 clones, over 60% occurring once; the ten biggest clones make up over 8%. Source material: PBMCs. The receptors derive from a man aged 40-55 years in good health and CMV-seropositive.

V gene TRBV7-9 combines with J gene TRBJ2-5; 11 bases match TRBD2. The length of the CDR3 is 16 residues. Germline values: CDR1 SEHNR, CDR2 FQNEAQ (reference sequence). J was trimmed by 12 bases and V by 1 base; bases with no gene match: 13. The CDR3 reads CASSLGLAGGPLAEYF. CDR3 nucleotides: TGTGCCAGCAGCTTAGGGCTAGCGGGAGGTCCGCTCGCCGAGTACTTC.

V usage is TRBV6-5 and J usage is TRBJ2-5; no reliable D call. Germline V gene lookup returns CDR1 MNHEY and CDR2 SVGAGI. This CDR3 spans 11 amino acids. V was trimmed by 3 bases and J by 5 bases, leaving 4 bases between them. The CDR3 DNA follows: TGTGCCAGCAGTTATTCGGAGACCCAGTACTTC. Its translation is CASSYSETQYF.

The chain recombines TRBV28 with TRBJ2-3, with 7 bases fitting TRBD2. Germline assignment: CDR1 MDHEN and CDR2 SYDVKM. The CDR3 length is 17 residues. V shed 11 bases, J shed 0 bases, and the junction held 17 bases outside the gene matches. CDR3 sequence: CACLRRRGRDSTDTQYF. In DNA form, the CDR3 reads TGTGCCTGCCTGAGGAGGCGGGGGAGGGATAGCACAGATACGCAGTATTTT.

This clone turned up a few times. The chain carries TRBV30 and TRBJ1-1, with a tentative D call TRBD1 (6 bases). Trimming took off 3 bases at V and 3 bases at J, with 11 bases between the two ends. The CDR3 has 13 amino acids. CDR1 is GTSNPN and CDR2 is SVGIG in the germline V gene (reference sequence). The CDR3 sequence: CAWRQNRDTEAFF. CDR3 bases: TGTGCCTGGAGGCAAAACAGGGACACTGAAGCTTTCTTT. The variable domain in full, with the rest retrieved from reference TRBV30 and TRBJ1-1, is SQTIHQWPATLVQPVGSPLSLECTVEGTSNPNLYWYRQAAGRGLQLLFYSVGIGQISSEVPQNLSASRPQDRQFILSSKKLLLSDSGFYLCAWRQNRDTEAFFGQGTRLTVV.

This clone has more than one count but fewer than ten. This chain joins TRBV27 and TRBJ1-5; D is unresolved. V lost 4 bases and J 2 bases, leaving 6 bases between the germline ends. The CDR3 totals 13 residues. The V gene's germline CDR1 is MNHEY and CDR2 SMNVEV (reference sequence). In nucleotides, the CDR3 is TGTGCCAGCAGTTCGGCGGGCAATCAGCCCCAGCATTTT. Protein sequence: CASSSAGNQPQHF.

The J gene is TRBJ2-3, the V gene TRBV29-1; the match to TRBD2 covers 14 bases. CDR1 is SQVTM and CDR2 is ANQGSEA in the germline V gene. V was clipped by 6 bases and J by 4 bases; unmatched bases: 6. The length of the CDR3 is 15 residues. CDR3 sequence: CSVAGLAGVADTQYF. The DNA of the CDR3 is TGCAGCGTGGCGGGACTAGCGGGAGTTGCAGATACGCAGTATTTT.

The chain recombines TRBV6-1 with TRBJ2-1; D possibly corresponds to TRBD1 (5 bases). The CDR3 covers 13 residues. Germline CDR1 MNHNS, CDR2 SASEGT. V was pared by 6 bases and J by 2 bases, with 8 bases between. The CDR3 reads CASRSGTYNEQFF. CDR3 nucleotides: TGTGCCAGCAGGTCAGGGACCTACAATGAGCAGTTCTTC.

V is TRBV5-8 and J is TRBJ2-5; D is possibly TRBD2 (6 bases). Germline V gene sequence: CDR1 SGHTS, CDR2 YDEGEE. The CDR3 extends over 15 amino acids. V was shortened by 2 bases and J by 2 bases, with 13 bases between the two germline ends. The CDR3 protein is CASSFDGREQETQYF. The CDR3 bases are TGTGCCAGCAGCTTCGACGGGAGAGAGCAAGAGACCCAGTACTTC.

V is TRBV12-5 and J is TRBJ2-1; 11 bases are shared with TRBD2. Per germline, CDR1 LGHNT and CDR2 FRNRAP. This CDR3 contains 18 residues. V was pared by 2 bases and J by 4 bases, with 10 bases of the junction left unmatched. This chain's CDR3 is CASGLFPSGGRGYNEQFF. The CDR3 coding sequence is TGTGCTAGTGGTTTGTTCCCTAGCGGGGGGCGAGGGTACAATGAGCAGTTCTTC.

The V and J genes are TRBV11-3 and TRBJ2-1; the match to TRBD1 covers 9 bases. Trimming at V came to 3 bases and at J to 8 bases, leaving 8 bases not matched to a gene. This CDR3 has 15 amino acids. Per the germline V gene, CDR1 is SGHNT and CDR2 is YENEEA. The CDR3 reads CASSLIQGAMDEQFF. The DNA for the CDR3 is TGTGCCAGCAGCTTGATACAGGGGGCAATGGATGAGCAGTTCTTC.

The CDR3 region is CASSEGGAVAQYF. The CDR3 region has the DNA TGTGCCAGCAGCGAGGGGGGGGCAGTGGCCCAGTACTTC. The rearrangement joins TRBV9 to TRBJ2-5; maybe TRBD2 (7 bases). V shed 3 bases and J shed 9 bases, with 15 bases lying between them. The CDR3 loop spans 13 amino acids. Germline V gene data show CDR1 as SGDLS and CDR2 as YYNGEE.

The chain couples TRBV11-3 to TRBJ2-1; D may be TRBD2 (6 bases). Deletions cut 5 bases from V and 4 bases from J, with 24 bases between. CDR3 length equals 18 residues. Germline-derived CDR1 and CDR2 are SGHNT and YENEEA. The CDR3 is CASSLISYRDSRYNEQFF. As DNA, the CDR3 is TGTGCCAGCAGCCTTATCTCTTACCGGGACTCAAGATACAATGAGCAGTTCTTC.

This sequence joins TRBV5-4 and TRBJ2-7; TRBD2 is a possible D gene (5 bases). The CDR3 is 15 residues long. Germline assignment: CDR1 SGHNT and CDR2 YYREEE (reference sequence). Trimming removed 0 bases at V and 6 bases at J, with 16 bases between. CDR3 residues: CASSLAGNGVGEQYF. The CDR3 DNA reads TGTGCCAGCAGCTTGGCCGGTAACGGGGTCGGCGAGCAGTACTTC.

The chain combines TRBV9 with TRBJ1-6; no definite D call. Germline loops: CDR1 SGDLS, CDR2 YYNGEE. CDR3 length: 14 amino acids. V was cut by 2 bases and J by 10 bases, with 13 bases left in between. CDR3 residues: CASSVEGHNSPLHF. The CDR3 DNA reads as TGTGCCAGCAGCGTGGAGGGCCACAACTCACCCCTCCACTTT.

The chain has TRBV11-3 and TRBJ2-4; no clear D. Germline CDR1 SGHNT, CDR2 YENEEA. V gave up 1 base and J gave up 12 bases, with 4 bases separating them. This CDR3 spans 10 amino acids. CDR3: CASSLVSQYF. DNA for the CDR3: TGTGCCAGCAGCTTAGTCAGTCAGTACTTC.

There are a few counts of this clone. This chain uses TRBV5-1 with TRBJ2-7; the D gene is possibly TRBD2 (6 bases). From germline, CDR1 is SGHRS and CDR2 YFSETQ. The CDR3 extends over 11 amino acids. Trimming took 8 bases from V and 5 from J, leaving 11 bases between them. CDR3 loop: CARSRRDEQYF. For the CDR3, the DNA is TGCGCCAGGAGCCGGAGGGACGAGCAGTACTTC.

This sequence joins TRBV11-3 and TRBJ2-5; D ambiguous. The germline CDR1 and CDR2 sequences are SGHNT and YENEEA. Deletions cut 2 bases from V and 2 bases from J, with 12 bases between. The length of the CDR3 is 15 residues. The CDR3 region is CASSLSPGRQETQYF. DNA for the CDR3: TGTGCCAGCAGCTTATCCCCCGGCAGGCAAGAGACCCAGTACTTC.

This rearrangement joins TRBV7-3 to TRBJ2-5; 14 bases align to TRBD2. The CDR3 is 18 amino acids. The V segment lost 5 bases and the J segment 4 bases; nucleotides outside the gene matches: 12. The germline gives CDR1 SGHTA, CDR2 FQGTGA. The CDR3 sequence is CASSPGLAGGWRRETQYF. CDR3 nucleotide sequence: TGTGCCAGCAGCCCAGGACTAGCGGGGGGATGGAGGAGAGAGACCCAGTACTTC. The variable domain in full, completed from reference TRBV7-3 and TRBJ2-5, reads GAGVSQTPSNKVTEKGKYVELRCDPISGHTALYWYRQSLGQGPEFLIYFQGTGAADDSGLPNDRFFAVRPEGSVSTLKIQRTERGDSAVYLCASSPGLAGGWRRETQYFGPGTRLLVL.

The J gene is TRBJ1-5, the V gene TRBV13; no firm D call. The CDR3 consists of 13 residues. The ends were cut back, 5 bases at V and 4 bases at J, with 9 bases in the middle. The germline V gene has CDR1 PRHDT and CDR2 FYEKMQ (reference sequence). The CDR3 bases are TGTGCCAGCAGCCGCGAAGCAAATCAGCCCCAGCATTTT. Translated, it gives CASSREANQPQHF.

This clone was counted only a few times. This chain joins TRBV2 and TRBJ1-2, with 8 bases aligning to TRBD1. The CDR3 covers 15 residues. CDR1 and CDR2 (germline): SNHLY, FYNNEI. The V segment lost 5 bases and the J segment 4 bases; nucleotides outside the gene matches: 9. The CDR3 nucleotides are TGTGCCAGCAGTTATACAGGGGGGAGCGGCTATGGCTACACCTTC. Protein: CASSYTGGSGYGYTF. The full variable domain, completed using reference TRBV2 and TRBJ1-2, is EPEVTQTPSHQVTQMGQEVILRCVPISNHLYFYWYRQILGQKVEFLVSFYNNEISEKSEIFDDQFSVERPDGSNFTLKIRSTKLEDSAMYFCASSYTGGSGYGYTFGSGTRLTVV.

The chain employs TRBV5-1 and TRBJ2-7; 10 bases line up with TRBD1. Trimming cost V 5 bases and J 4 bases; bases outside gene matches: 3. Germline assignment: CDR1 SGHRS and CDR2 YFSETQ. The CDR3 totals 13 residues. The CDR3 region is CASRGTGEYEQYF. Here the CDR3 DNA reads TGCGCCAGCAGGGGGACAGGGGAGTACGAGCAGTACTTC.

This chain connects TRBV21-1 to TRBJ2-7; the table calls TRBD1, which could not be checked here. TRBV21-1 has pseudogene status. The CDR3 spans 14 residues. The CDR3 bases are TGTGCCAGCAGCAAGGGCACCTTCTCCTACGAGCAGTACTTC. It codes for CASSKGTFSYEQYF.

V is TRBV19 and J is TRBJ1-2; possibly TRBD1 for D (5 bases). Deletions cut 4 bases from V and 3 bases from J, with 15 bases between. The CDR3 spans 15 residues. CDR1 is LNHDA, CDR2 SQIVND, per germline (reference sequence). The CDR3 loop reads CASSKGLGPDYGYTF. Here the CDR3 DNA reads TGTGCCAGTAGTAAGGGGCTCGGGCCGGACTATGGCTACACCTTC.

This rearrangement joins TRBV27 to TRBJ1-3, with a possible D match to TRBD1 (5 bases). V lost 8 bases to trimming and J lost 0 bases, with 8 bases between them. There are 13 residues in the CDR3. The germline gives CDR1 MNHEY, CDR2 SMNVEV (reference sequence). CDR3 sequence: CASRQGSGNTIYF. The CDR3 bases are TGTGCCAGCCGGCAGGGCTCTGGAAACACCATATATTTT.

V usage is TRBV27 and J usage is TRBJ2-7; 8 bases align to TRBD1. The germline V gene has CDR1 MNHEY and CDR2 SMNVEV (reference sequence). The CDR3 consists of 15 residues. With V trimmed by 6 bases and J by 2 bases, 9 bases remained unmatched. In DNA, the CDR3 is TGTGCCAGCAGCCCTCTACAGGGGGGTACCTACGAGCAGTACTTC. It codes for CASSPLQGGTYEQYF.

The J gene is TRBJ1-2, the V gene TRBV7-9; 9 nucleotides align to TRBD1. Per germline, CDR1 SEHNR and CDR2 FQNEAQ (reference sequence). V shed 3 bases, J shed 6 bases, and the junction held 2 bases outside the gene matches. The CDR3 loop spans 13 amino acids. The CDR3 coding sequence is TGTGCCAGCAGCTTGGACAGGGGTGATGGCTACACCTTC. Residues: CASSLDRGDGYTF.